This entry describes one T cell receptor beta chain. Its recognized antigen is unknown. Per-nucleotide qualities are absent, and no much larger clonotype sits a single base away. The data were obtained in a study of blood T cell repertoires in COVID-19 (dated by TCRdb to about 2020). In terms of the full investigation: Collaborator samples came from the United States, Italy and Spain and covered acute and convalescent phases of COVID-19. Where HLA class I and class II types were available, the types were taken from metadata supplied by the sample provider, not from assay-based typing. The dataset comprised deeply sampled blood TCRbeta repertoires from subjects exposed to, actively infected with, or recovered from COVID-19. The samples were drawn from the first 160 participants of the ongoing ImmuneRACE study and from more than 1,000 subjects provided by 6 global collaborators. A freely available public database, intended as a resource for researchers studying the immune response to SARS-CoV-2, is where the repertoires were released. A de-identified subject ID, COVID-19 status, age in years and sex were almost always included in the sample metadata. The prospective study material was composed of cDNA or gDNA derived from T cells, B-cell-depleted T cells, or PBMCs.

General study outcomes and caveats: The quantity of clinical and demographic metadata differed by source and by participant and was supplied without curation.

The collaborating institutions used their own protocols to collect whole blood in K2EDTA tubes. Collaborator samples were shipped for TCRbeta analysis as frozen whole blood, isolated PBMCs, or DNA extracted from either sample type. The junction shows trimming of 0 bases on V and 7 bases on J, plus 11 bases between the germline ends. The cysteine opens and the phenylalanine closes a CDR3 of 13 amino acids. The kept DNA is CDR3 alone, 39 bases in frame from the first base. Looking up the germline V gene yields CDR1 SGHDT and CDR2 YYEEEE. TCRbeta CDR3 regions were amplified from genomic DNA by means of the immunoSEQ Assay, a bias-controlled multiplex PCR. The authors processed their data as follows. Within the assay, amplification of reference gene primers was used to estimate how many nucleated cells each sample contained. Sequence reads were collapsed and filtered to measure the absolute abundance of every unique TCRbeta CDR3 rearrangement. For each sample, productive Simpson clonality was calculated by taking the square root of Simpson's diversity index across productive rearrangements. This immuneACCESS table, as held by TCRdb, lists in-frame sequences with V and J called but not all clones. Of the missing ones, under half trace to an unresolved V gene in checked studies; the others have no known cause. V and J calls and clone size are copied from that table; D and trimming were computed from the DNA. This sample comprises about 280,000 clones, roughly 90% of them detected only once. The top ten clones comprise more than 7.5% of the sample.

Material: peripheral blood. This clonotype was sampled from a man aged 18 to 29 with active or convalescent COVID-19. The chain links TRBV5-6 with TRBJ2-7; the D gene assignment is ambiguous. The encoded CDR3 is CASSLDLSLEQYF. The DNA sequence reads TGTGCCAGCAGCTTGGACCTTTCACTGGAGCAGTACTTC. The full variable domain, completed from the reference TRBV5-6 and TRBJ2-7 proteins outside the CDR3, reads DAGVTQSPTHLIKTRGQQVTLRCSPKSGHDTVSWYQQALGQGPQFIFQYYEEEERQRGNFPDRFSGHQFPNYSSELNVNALLLGDSALYLCASSLDLSLEQYFGPGTRLTVT.